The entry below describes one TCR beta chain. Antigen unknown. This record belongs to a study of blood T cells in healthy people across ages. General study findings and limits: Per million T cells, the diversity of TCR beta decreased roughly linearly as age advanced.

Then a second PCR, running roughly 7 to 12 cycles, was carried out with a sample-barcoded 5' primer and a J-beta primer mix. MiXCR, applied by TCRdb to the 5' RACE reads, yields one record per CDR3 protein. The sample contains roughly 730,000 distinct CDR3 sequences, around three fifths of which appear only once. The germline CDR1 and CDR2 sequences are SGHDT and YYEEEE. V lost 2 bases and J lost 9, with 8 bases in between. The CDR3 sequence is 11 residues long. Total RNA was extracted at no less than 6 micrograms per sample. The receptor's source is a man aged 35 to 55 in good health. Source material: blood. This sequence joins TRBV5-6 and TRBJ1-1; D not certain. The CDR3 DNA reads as TGTGCCAGCAGCTTCGACGAGAAAGCTTTCTTT. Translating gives CASSFDEKAFF.